The next 25 T cell receptor beta chains were all read from a single sample in a study of monozygotic twins with inflammatory bowel disease (dated by TCRdb to the late 2010s). Preparation of the library involved 5' RACE. The sample was run on an Illumina HiSeq 2500. Reads reprocessed by TCRdb are summarized as one entry per CDR3 protein sequence, and DNA is absent. The sample table on file contains about 140,000 distinct CDR3 sequences. Together, the top ten hold 0.95% to 1.5% of the sample. Sequenced: blood. These TCRs come from a human donor with ulcerative colitis or Crohn's disease, or a healthy co-twin of an affected twin (not recorded which).

The V and J genes are TRBV2 and TRBJ2-1. Germline CDR1 reads SNHLY; CDR2 reads FYNNEI. The CDR3 contains 14 residues. The CDR3 protein is CASMDGASYNEQFF.

V gene TRBV9 combines with J gene TRBJ2-1; TCRdb outputs TRBD2, but without DNA this stays unchecked. From germline, CDR1 is SGDLS and CDR2 YYNGEE. This CDR3 has 16 residues. The CDR3 sequence is CASSVGTSRVTNEQFF.

The chain links TRBV5-6 to TRBJ1-5. Germline CDR1 reads SGHDT; CDR2 reads YYEEEE. The CDR3 totals 15 residues. This CDR3 reads CASSLGQISNQPQHF.

This chain uses TRBV7-6 with TRBJ1-5. This CDR3 region has 13 residues. Looked up from germline, CDR1 is SGHVS and CDR2 is FNYEAQ. The CDR3 reads CASSLSDNQPQHF. The complete variable domain, with remaining parts taken from reference TRBV7-6 and TRBJ1-5, reads GAGVSQSPRYKVTKRGQDVALRCDPISGHVSLYWYRQALGQGPEFLTYFNYEAQQDKSGLPNDRFSAERPEGSISTLTIQRTEQRDSAMYRCASSLSDNQPQHFGDGTRLSIL.

This sequence joins TRBV5-5 and TRBJ2-1; the D gene TCRdb calls, TRBD1, cannot be checked with no DNA. The length of the CDR3 is 16 residues. Germline values: CDR1 SGHKS, CDR2 YYEKEE (reference sequence). Here the CDR3 reads CASISVGAVFGNEQFF.

This chain joins TRBV4-2 and TRBJ1-4. There are 16 residues in the CDR3. CDR1 is LGHNA, CDR2 YNFKEQ, per germline. The CDR3 is CASSQLPDLSNEKLFF.

V is TRBV11-2 and J is TRBJ2-3; the D gene TCRdb calls, TRBD2, cannot be checked with no DNA. Germline CDR1 SGHAT, CDR2 FQNNGV. The CDR3 consists of 19 residues. This chain's CDR3 is CASSPPTSGSIIAADTQYF.

The chain couples TRBV29-1 to TRBJ2-7; there is no DNA to check the TCRdb D call of TRBD1. This CDR3 comprises 14 residues. From germline, CDR1 is SQVTM and CDR2 ANQGSEA. CDR3 loop: CSVVSGLPSYEQYF.

The J gene is TRBJ2-3, the V gene TRBV7-2; absent DNA, TCRdb's TRBD1 call cannot be checked. The CDR3 has 15 residues. The germline V gene encodes CDR1 SGHTA and CDR2 FQGNSA. The CDR3 region is CASSLGDSTTYTQYF. The whole variable domain, filled in from reference TRBV7-2 and TRBJ2-3, reads GAGVSQSPSNKVTEKGKDVELRCDPISGHTALYWYRQSLGQGLEFLIYFQGNSAPDKSGLPSDRFSAERTGGSVSTLTIQRTQQEDSAVYLCASSLGDSTTYTQYFGPGTRLTVL.

The CDR3 sequence: CASSPAGGLPKNIQYF. The chain recombines TRBV5-1 with TRBJ2-4; TCRdb lists TRBD2, though no DNA is available to test this call. Germline lookup yields CDR1 SGHRS and CDR2 YFSETQ. The CDR3 length is 16 residues.

The chain recombines TRBV2 with TRBJ2-5. This CDR3 spans 14 amino acids. Germline CDR1 SNHLY, CDR2 FYNNEI. The CDR3 protein is CASSEGAAQETQYF.

The CDR3 protein is CSVEDPTSGRAQENEQFF. This chain joins TRBV29-1 and TRBJ2-1; TCRdb names TRBD2, which stays unverified in the absence of DNA. The CDR3 loop spans 18 amino acids. Germline assignment: CDR1 SQVTM and CDR2 ANQGSEA.

The chain links TRBV7-8 to TRBJ2-2; TCRdb designates TRBD2, a call that cannot be tested without DNA. There are 19 residues in the CDR3. Germline-derived CDR1 and CDR2 are SGHVS and FQNEAQ. CDR3 loop: CASSSSGTSGRRNTGELFF.

The chain combines TRBV29-1 with TRBJ2-6. CDR1 and CDR2 (germline): SQVTM, ANQGSEA. The CDR3 extends over 15 amino acids. The CDR3 protein is CSFRGQDPGANVLTF.

The V and J genes are TRBV5-6 and TRBJ2-5. The CDR3 is made up of 12 amino acids. Germline V gene lookup returns CDR1 SGHDT and CDR2 YYEEEE. The CDR3 spells CASSADQETQYF.

V gene TRBV28 combines with J gene TRBJ1-4. From germline, CDR1 is MDHEN and CDR2 SYDVKM. There are 12 residues in the CDR3. CDR3 amino acids: CASRERQLKLFF.

V is TRBV7-2 and J is TRBJ1-4; TCRdb's assignment of TRBD1 cannot be checked, as there is no DNA. The CDR3 extends over 14 amino acids. Germline assignment: CDR1 SGHTA and CDR2 FQGNSA. The CDR3 reads CASSLVRQGGKLFF.

The chain recombines TRBV5-1 with TRBJ2-1; as DNA is missing, the TRBD1 call by TCRdb cannot be tested. CDR1 and CDR2 (germline): SGHRS, YFSETQ. The CDR3 consists of 15 residues. The CDR3 loop is CASHKDTGDYNEQFF.

The chain uses TRBV5-4 and TRBJ2-4; TCRdb's D call of TRBD1 is untestable without DNA. Germline lookup yields CDR1 SGHNT and CDR2 YYREEE (reference sequence). The CDR3 extends over 13 amino acids. The CDR3 loop reads CASSSDRGNIQYF.

The chain is built from TRBV12-5 and TRBJ1-5; TCRdb's D gene call, TRBD1, goes unchecked for lack of DNA. The CDR3 contains 19 residues. The germline V gene has CDR1 LGHNT and CDR2 FRNRAP. CDR3 protein: CASVLTPGQGAGGNQPQHF.

V gene TRBV7-2 combines with J gene TRBJ1-2; TCRdb returns TRBD1, unconfirmable since there is no DNA. The CDR3 loop spans 13 amino acids. The germline V gene encodes CDR1 SGHTA and CDR2 FQGNSA. CDR3 region: CASSYGTNYGYTF. The full variable domain, completed using reference TRBV7-2 and TRBJ1-2, is GAGVSQSPSNKVTEKGKDVELRCDPISGHTALYWYRQSLGQGLEFLIYFQGNSAPDKSGLPSDRFSAERTGGSVSTLTIQRTQQEDSAVYLCASSYGTNYGYTFGSGTRLTVV.

The chain joins TRBV28 to TRBJ2-7; lacking DNA, the TRBD1 call made by TCRdb goes unchecked. Germline values: CDR1 MDHEN, CDR2 SYDVKM. This CDR3 is built from 16 residues. CDR3 in amino acids: CASRPGTGVFLYEQYF.

The J gene is TRBJ2-7, the V gene TRBV6-1. The germline CDR1 and CDR2 sequences are MNHNS and SASEGT. The CDR3 contains 14 residues. This CDR3 is CASSLRHPFYEQYF.

The chain carries TRBV4-3 and TRBJ1-2. From germline, CDR1 is LGHNA and CDR2 YSLEER. The CDR3 consists of 14 residues. The CDR3 sequence: CASSHRTPPYGYTF.

The chain is built from TRBV12-3 or TRBV12-4 and TRBJ1-3. CDR3 length: 15 residues. CDR3 region: CASSFLHLGGNTIYF.